This passage covers 27 T cell receptor beta chains from one sample sequenced in a study of blood T cell repertoires in COVID-19. Here immunoSEQ multiplex PCR was the method, and the copy in TCRdb shows in-frame clones only, minus some. The data show roughly 100,000 clones, 84% seen once. The sequenced material came from peripheral blood. All receptors derive from a human donor in a cohort sampled during active COVID-19.

The chain couples TRBV6-5 to TRBJ1-4, with no clear D. The CDR3 has 13 amino acids. Per germline, CDR1 MNHEY and CDR2 SVGAGI. V shed 7 bases and J shed 7 bases, with 13 bases lying between them. This chain's CDR3 is CASTVNVAEKLFF. DNA for the CDR3: TGTGCCAGCACCGTCAACGTGGCTGAAAAACTGTTTTTT.

The genes are TRBV19 and TRBJ1-4; tentative D call: TRBD1 (5 bases). This CDR3 region has 14 residues. Trimming took 10 bases from V and 8 from J, leaving 20 bases between them. Germline V gene lookup returns CDR1 LNHDA and CDR2 SQIVND (reference sequence). In DNA, the CDR3 is TGTGCCACAAAGGGGATGTCGTTGGGCGAAAAACTGTTTTTT. Its protein is CATKGMSLGEKLFF.

This clone was picked up a small number of times. The genes are TRBV7-2 and TRBJ1-2, with 10 nucleotides matching TRBD1. Germline CDR1 is SGHTA and CDR2 is FQGNSA. With V trimmed by 3 bases and J by 7 bases, 8 bases remained unmatched. The CDR3 totals 15 residues. CDR3 DNA sequence: TGTGCCAGCAGCTTCTCGGGACAGGGGATGGGTGGCTACACCTTC. Protein sequence: CASSFSGQGMGGYTF.

The chain links TRBV2 to TRBJ2-1; 11 positions match TRBD2. The CDR3 loop spans 15 amino acids. V trimming: 6 bases; J trimming: 7 bases; junction bases outside the gene matches: 8. Germline CDR1 is SNHLY and CDR2 is FYNNEI. Written as DNA, the CDR3 is TGTGCCAGCAGCGTTAGCGGGGGGGCTTGGAATGAGCAGTTCTTC. Protein product: CASSVSGGAWNEQFF.

The chain carries TRBV2 and TRBJ1-2; 12 bases line up with TRBD1. The CDR3 extends over 16 amino acids. CDR1 is SNHLY, CDR2 FYNNEI, per germline. The junction had 10 bases not matched to a gene; V was cut back by 6 bases and J by 5 bases. CDR3 sequence: CASSEPRDRGLYGYTF. DNA for the CDR3: TGTGCCAGCAGCGAACCCCGGGACAGGGGGCTATATGGCTACACCTTC.

V usage is TRBV28 and J usage is TRBJ1-1; 9 bases match TRBD1. The J segment lost 1 base and the V segment lost 5 bases, leaving 8 bases of the junction unmatched. Germline CDR1 reads MDHEN; CDR2 reads SYDVKM. The CDR3 consists of 16 residues. In DNA, the CDR3 is TGTGCCAGCAGTCCCCCGGGACAGGGAAAGAACACTGAAGCTTTCTTT. Encoded protein: CASSPPGQGKNTEAFF.

The chain employs TRBV27 and TRBJ1-2; D gene uncertain. CDR3 length: 14 amino acids. The germline V and J ends were trimmed by 5 bases and 4 bases, with 14 bases remaining between them. The germline CDR1 and CDR2 sequences are MNHEY and SMNVEV (reference sequence). The CDR3 protein is CASSPSRQAYGYTF. For the CDR3, the DNA is TGTGCCAGCAGTCCGAGCCGGCAGGCCTATGGCTACACCTTC.

This chain uses TRBV20-1 with TRBJ1-1; TRBD1 matches at 7 bases. Germline lookup yields CDR1 DFQATT and CDR2 SNEGSKA (reference sequence). V trimming: 5 bases; J trimming: 5 bases; junction bases outside the gene matches: 2. The CDR3 runs to 11 residues. CDR3 in amino acids: CSADRETEAFF. For the CDR3, the DNA is TGCAGTGCTGACAGGGAGACTGAAGCTTTCTTT.

This chain uses TRBV5-5 with TRBJ1-1, with D uncertain. The CDR3 contains 13 residues. From germline, CDR1 is SGHKS and CDR2 YYEKEE (reference sequence). V was clipped by 3 bases and J by 5 bases, with 11 bases between them. CDR3 in amino acids: CASSYAGRTEAFF. CDR3 nucleotides: TGTGCCAGCAGCTACGCGGGAAGAACTGAAGCTTTCTTT. Drawing the rest from reference TRBV5-5 and TRBJ1-1, the complete variable domain is DAGVTQSPTHLIKTRGQQVTLRCSPISGHKSVSWYQQVLGQGPQFIFQYYEKEERGRGNFPDRFSARQFPNYSSELNVNALLLGDSALYLCASSYAGRTEAFFGQGTRLTVV.

The chain joins TRBV4-1 to TRBJ2-1; 11 bases align to TRBD1. The CDR3 length is 16 residues. Germline-derived CDR1 and CDR2 are MGHRA and YSYEKL. The junction had 4 bases not matched to a gene; V was cut back by 3 bases and J by 3 bases. Written as DNA, the CDR3 is TGCGCCAGCAGCCAGCCGGACAGGGGGCTCTACAATGAGCAGTTCTTC. It is translated as CASSQPDRGLYNEQFF.

The chain recombines TRBV3-1 (or the pseudogene TRBV3-2) with TRBJ2-3, with D possibly being TRBD1 (5 bases). Trimming took off 2 bases at V and 1 base at J, with 10 bases between the two ends. CDR3 length: 15 residues. Germline V gene data show CDR1 as LGHDT and CDR2 as YNNKEL (reference sequence). The chain's CDR3 is CASSQQGGGTDTQYF. The CDR3 nucleotides read TGTGCCAGCAGCCAACAGGGCGGCGGCACAGATACGCAGTATTTT.

The chain links TRBV7-2 to TRBJ1-1, with unresolved D. Germline V gives CDR1 SGHTA, CDR2 FQGNSA. This CDR3 region has 11 residues. With 5 bases removed from V and 6 bases from J, the gap between germline ends came to 7 bases. This chain's CDR3 is CASSQHPEAFF. The CDR3 nucleotides read TGTGCCAGCAGCCAACACCCTGAAGCTTTCTTT.

This chain links TRBV4-3 with TRBJ1-2; D possibly corresponds to TRBD1 (5 bases). CDR1 is LGHNA, CDR2 YSLEER, per germline. With 2 bases removed from V and 2 bases from J, the gap between germline ends came to 6 bases. The CDR3 spans 13 residues. The CDR3: CASSQQGNYGYTF. The CDR3 coding sequence is TGCGCCAGCAGCCAACAGGGAAACTATGGCTACACCTTC.

The genes are TRBV29-1 and TRBJ1-1; D unclear. This CDR3 has 12 amino acids. CDR1 and CDR2 (germline): SQVTM, ANQGSEA. The V end was cut by 1 base, the J end by 6 bases, with 9 bases between. DNA of the CDR3: TGCAGCGTTGAAGGAGGCCGCTCTGAAGCTTTCTTT. Amino acid sequence: CSVEGGRSEAFF.

This chain uses TRBV28 with TRBJ2-1; D is perhaps TRBD1 (5 bases). Deletions cut 5 bases from V and 4 bases from J, with 15 bases between. This CDR3 has 15 amino acids. Germline V gene sequence: CDR1 MDHEN, CDR2 SYDVKM. The CDR3 sequence is CASSLLGPNYNEQFF. The CDR3 DNA follows: TGTGCCAGCAGTCTCCTGGGGCCTAATTACAATGAGCAGTTCTTC.

This clone is deemed medium-sized (0.01 to 0.1%). The V and J genes are TRBV28 and TRBJ1-3, with a possible D match to TRBD1 (6 bases). The V and J ends lost 3 bases and 3 bases respectively, with 15 bases between them. From germline, CDR1 is MDHEN and CDR2 SYDVKM. The CDR3 totals 16 residues. The CDR3 nucleotides read TGTGCCAGCAGTTTTGTCGGGGGGCGACGTGGAAACACCATATATTTT. It translates to CASSFVGGRRGNTIYF. Combining the CDR3 with reference TRBV28 and TRBJ1-3 gives the whole variable domain DVKVTQSSRYLVKRTGEKVFLECVQDMDHENMFWYRQDPGLGLRLIYFSYDVKMKEKGDIPEGYSVSREKKERFSLILESASTNQTSMYLCASSFVGGRRGNTIYFGEGSWLTVV.

This chain connects TRBV23-1 to TRBJ1-3; TRBD1 matches at 10 bases. TRBV23-1 is an ORF, with its function uncertain. Germline trimming cut 4 bases from V and 4 bases from J; bases unmatched to any gene: 10. The CDR3 length is 17 residues. The CDR3 reads CASSRPPTGGRGNTIYF. CDR3 DNA: TGCGCCAGCAGTCGCCCTCCGACAGGGGGCCGGGGAAACACCATATATTTT.

J is TRBJ2-5 and V is TRBV14; D might be TRBD2 (5 bases). The V end was cut by 0 bases, the J end by 2 bases, with 10 bases between. The CDR3 loop spans 15 amino acids. Germline-derived CDR1 and CDR2 are SGHDN and FVKESK. The CDR3 region is CASSQEEVRQETQYF. CDR3 nucleotide sequence: TGTGCCAGCAGCCAAGAGGAGGTTCGGCAAGAGACCCAGTACTTC.

The rearrangement joins TRBV3-1 (or the pseudogene TRBV3-2) to TRBJ2-1; D may be TRBD2 (6 bases). Germline V lookup: CDR1 LGHDT, CDR2 YNNKEL (reference sequence). V was cut by 10 bases and J by 4 bases, with 14 bases left in between. This CDR3 is built from 13 residues. The CDR3 coding sequence is TGTGCCACGGAGGGATACGGGTACAATGAGCAGTTCTTC. It encodes CATEGYGYNEQFF.

This chain connects TRBV7-9 to TRBJ2-7; a weak D match, TRBD1 (6 bases). This CDR3 comprises 14 residues. With 1 base removed from V and 5 bases from J, the gap between germline ends came to 12 bases. The V gene's germline CDR1 is SEHNR and CDR2 FQNEAQ (reference sequence). The CDR3 loop is CASSLGQGPHEQYF. The CDR3 DNA reads TGTGCCAGCAGCTTAGGTCAGGGGCCCCACGAGCAGTACTTC.

The chain is built from TRBV6-2 or TRBV6-3 and TRBJ1-3, with D possibly matching TRBD1 (5 bases). Germline-derived CDR1 and CDR2 are MNHEY and SVGEGT. This CDR3 comprises 15 residues. The V and J ends lost 0 bases and 2 bases respectively, with 8 bases between them. CDR3 DNA: TGTGCCAGCAGTTACTCCAGACAGACTGGAAACACCATATATTTT. This codes for CASSYSRQTGNTIYF.

This clone was detected only once. The V and J genes are TRBV18 and TRBJ1-6; 7 bases agree with TRBD1. The germline CDR1 and CDR2 sequences are KGHSH and LQKENI. The CDR3 is 13 amino acids. The junction had 9 bases not matched to a gene; V was cut back by 10 bases and J by 9 bases. CDR3 DNA sequence: TGTGCCACGATGACAGGGACCCCTTCACCCCTCCACTTT. Its translation: CATMTGTPSPLHF.

This clone has just one count. The gene calls are TRBV30 and TRBJ1-2; weak D call: TRBD1 (6 bases). The CDR3 loop spans 11 amino acids. Trimming cost V 3 bases and J 8 bases, with 10 bases left between them. CDR1 and CDR2 from the germline V gene are GTSNPN and SVGIG (reference sequence). The CDR3 here is CAWSNREGYTF. The CDR3 bases are TGTGCCTGGAGCAACAGGGAGGGCTACACCTTC.

The chain combines TRBV4-3 with TRBJ2-5; D perhaps matches TRBD2 (6 bases). The CDR3 consists of 14 residues. From germline, CDR1 is LGHNA and CDR2 YSLEER. V was cut by 2 bases and J by 9 bases, with 16 bases left in between. In DNA, the CDR3 is TGCGCCAGCAGCCAATCGCGGGGTAGGGAGGCCCAGTACTTC. This sequence encodes CASSQSRGREAQYF.

This clone was detected a few times. This chain links TRBV18 with TRBJ1-1; D is ambiguous. The CDR3 length is 15 residues. With 0 bases removed from V and 9 bases from J, the gap between germline ends came to 17 bases. In germline, CDR1 is KGHSH, CDR2 LQKENI. CDR3: CASSPPVDVGLKAFF. The CDR3 DNA sequence: TGTGCCAGCTCACCACCGGTGGACGTCGGACTTAAAGCTTTCTTT.

The chain recombines TRBV5-1 with TRBJ2-2; 7 nucleotides agree with TRBD2. CDR1 SGHRS and CDR2 YFSETQ come from the germline V gene. This CDR3 is built from 16 residues. Trimming removed 0 bases from V and 1 base from J; junction bases left unmatched: 3. The CDR3 region is CASSLVPSGNTGELFF. For the CDR3, the DNA is TGCGCCAGCAGCTTGGTTCCTAGCGGGAACACCGGGGAGCTGTTTTTT.

This chain links TRBV20-1 with TRBJ1-1; D ambiguous. The CDR3 has 14 residues. Germline assignment: CDR1 DFQATT and CDR2 SNEGSKA (reference sequence). Trimming shortened V by 3 bases and J by 0 bases, and 11 bases separated the two germline ends. CDR3 amino acids: CSASGGIMNTEAFF. In nucleotides, the CDR3 is TGCAGTGCTAGTGGCGGAATCATGAACACTGAAGCTTTCTTT.